The clone carrying this T cell receptor (beta chain) was counted between two and nine times. Its target is unknown. The germline V gene encodes CDR1 SNHLY and CDR2 FYNNEI. This CDR3 comprises 14 residues. V was pared by 4 bases and J by 4 bases, with 13 bases between. This sample was included in a study of chemoradiotherapy in HPV16-positive cancers. Repertoires were sampled repeatedly during chemoradiotherapy. Study-wide results and caveats: Candidate HPV-specific clones and E7-related TCR motifs grew in tumor during treatment.

Method: immunoSEQ multiplex PCR; TCRdb's copy keeps in-frame clones and lacks some. The sample holds fewer than 7,500 clones, around 90% seen once. The sequence came from a human donor with HPV-associated anogenital cancer. The sample was blood, taken from a patient who underwent chemoradiotherapy. The rearrangement joins TRBV2 to TRBJ2-5, with D possibly TRBD1 on 5 matching bases. CDR3 amino acids: CASSVLPGPETQYF. CDR3 nucleotide sequence: TGTGCCAGCAGTGTACTACCAGGGCCAGAGACCCAGTACTTC. Full variable domain (rest looked up from reference TRBV2 and TRBJ2-5): EPEVTQTPSHQVTQMGQEVILRCVPISNHLYFYWYRQILGQKVEFLVSFYNNEISEKSEIFDDQFSVERPDGSNFTLKIRSTKLEDSAMYFCASSVLPGPETQYFGPGTRLLVL.